A selection of T cell receptor beta chains follows, all from one sample in a study of immune evolution from preneoplasia to lung adenocarcinoma. Measured with immunoSEQ multiplex PCR; TCRdb has only the in-frame clones, and not every one. The sample records several thousand clones, around three quarters being singletons. Sequences were obtained from FFPE minimally invasive lung adenocarcinoma tissue. The receptors originated from a person aged 70 to 80 with lung adenocarcinoma. CDR3s include the opening cysteine and the closing phenylalanine or tryptophan. The order of the fields is J gene, D gene, clone size, V gene, CDR3 protein, CDR3 DNA. A D gene is named only where the DNA matches it firmly. Clone sizes are given selectively: once, few, many, or a class where the clone is expanded.

J gene: TRBJ2-7; D gene: TRBD1; clone size: once; V gene: TRBV11-1; CDR3 protein: CASSLYGRGHEQYF; CDR3 DNA: TGTGCCAGCAGCTTATATGGCAGGGGGCACGAGCAGTACTTC
J gene: TRBJ2-7; D gene: TRBD2; clone size: NA; V gene: TRBV25-1; CDR3 protein: CASRGGDYEQYF; CDR3 DNA: TGTGCCAGCAGGGGGGGGGACTACGAGCAGTACTTC
J gene: TRBJ2-5; D gene: NA; clone size: NA; V gene: TRBV6-5; CDR3 protein: CASSSLDSSKYF; CDR3 DNA: TGTGCCAGCAGTTCACTTGACTCCTCGAAGTACTTC
J gene: TRBJ2-6; D gene: NA; clone size: NA; V gene: TRBV28; CDR3 protein: CASSVGLSGANVLTF; CDR3 DNA: TGTGCCAGCTCCGTGGGTCTCTCTGGGGCCAACGTCCTGACTTTC
J gene: TRBJ2-7; D gene: NA; clone size: NA; V gene: TRBV19; CDR3 protein: CASSTLFSGTYEQYF; CDR3 DNA: TGTGCCAGTAGTACCCTATTCAGCGGTACCTACGAGCAGTACTTC
J gene: TRBJ2-5; D gene: NA; clone size: NA; V gene: TRBV10-3; CDR3 protein: CAISEETPQARETQYF; CDR3 DNA: TGTGCCATCAGTGAAGAGACCCCACAGGCGAGGGAGACCCAGTACTTC
J gene: TRBJ1-1; D gene: NA; clone size: NA; V gene: TRBV29-1; CDR3 protein: CSVVVTGARAEAFF; CDR3 DNA: TGCAGCGTTGTGGTTACGGGGGCAAGGGCTGAAGCTTTCTTT
J gene: TRBJ2-5; D gene: TRBD1; clone size: NA; V gene: TRBV28; CDR3 protein: CASSSPGTGRETQYF; CDR3 DNA: TGTGCCAGCAGTTCCCCCGGGACAGGGAGAGAGACCCAGTACTTC
J gene: TRBJ2-3; D gene: NA; clone size: NA; V gene: TRBV11-3; CDR3 protein: CASSLAGTDTQYF; CDR3 DNA: TGTGCCAGCAGCTTAGCTGGAACAGATACGCAGTATTTT
J gene: TRBJ2-3; D gene: TRBD2; clone size: once; V gene: TRBV14; CDR3 protein: CASSLGGGYRTDTQYF; CDR3 DNA: TGTGCCAGCAGCCTTGGCGGGGGATATAGGACAGATACGCAGTATTTT
J gene: TRBJ2-1; D gene: NA; clone size: NA; V gene: TRBV9; CDR3 protein: CASSVQSGFYNEQFF; CDR3 DNA: TGTGCCAGCAGCGTACAGAGCGGGTTCTACAATGAGCAGTTCTTC
J gene: TRBJ2-3; D gene: TRBD2; clone size: NA; V gene: TRBV7-3; CDR3 protein: CASSPTAGESDTQYF; CDR3 DNA: TGTGCCAGCAGCCCTACGGCGGGAGAGTCAGATACGCAGTATTTT
J gene: TRBJ2-7; D gene: NA; clone size: NA; V gene: TRBV29-1; CDR3 protein: CSVLGGDSYEQYF; CDR3 DNA: TGCAGCGTTCTCGGGGGCGACTCCTACGAGCAGTACTTC
J gene: TRBJ2-7; D gene: TRBD1; clone size: NA; V gene: TRBV7-2; CDR3 protein: CASSLGQGAYEQYF; CDR3 DNA: TGTGCCAGCAGCTTAGGCCAGGGGGCCTACGAGCAGTACTTC
J gene: TRBJ2-1; D gene: NA; clone size: NA; V gene: TRBV4-2; CDR3 protein: CASSQAHGPVINNEQFF; CDR3 DNA: TGTGCCAGCAGCCAAGCCCATGGGCCAGTTATTAACAATGAGCAGTTCTTC
J gene: TRBJ1-1; D gene: NA; clone size: NA; V gene: TRBV7-2; CDR3 protein: CASSSPRSSNTEAFF; CDR3 DNA: TGTGCCAGCAGCTCGCCCCGGTCCTCCAACACTGAAGCTTTCTTT
J gene: TRBJ1-5; D gene: TRBD1; clone size: once; V gene: TRBV15; CDR3 protein: CATSRQWAGTGVRQPQHF; CDR3 DNA: TGTGCCACCAGCAGACAGTGGGCCGGGACAGGGGTTCGACAGCCCCAGCATTTT
J gene: TRBJ2-2; D gene: TRBD1; clone size: few; V gene: TRBV6-5; CDR3 protein: CASSYSWTGQSGELFF; CDR3 DNA: TGTGCCAGCAGTTACTCCTGGACAGGGCAGTCGGGGGAGCTGTTTTTT
J gene: TRBJ1-3; D gene: NA; clone size: NA; V gene: TRBV11-2; CDR3 protein: CASSFTGNTIYF; CDR3 DNA: TGTGCCAGCAGCTTCACGGGAAACACCATATATTTT
J gene: TRBJ1-2; D gene: NA; clone size: NA; V gene: TRBV6-5; CDR3 protein: CASTIQGQGSGYTF; CDR3 DNA: TGTGCCAGCACTATACAAGGGCAGGGATCGGGCTACACCTTC
J gene: TRBJ1-4; D gene: TRBD1; clone size: NA; V gene: TRBV2; CDR3 protein: CASVRTGNNEKLFF; CDR3 DNA: TGTGCCTCTGTTCGGACAGGGAATAATGAAAAACTGTTTTTT
J gene: TRBJ2-1; D gene: TRBD2; clone size: NA; V gene: TRBV14; CDR3 protein: CASSFGLAGGNEQFF; CDR3 DNA: TGTGCCAGCAGCTTCGGACTAGCGGGGGGGAATGAGCAGTTCTTC
J gene: TRBJ1-2; D gene: TRBD1; clone size: NA; V gene: TRBV6-1; CDR3 protein: CASRLQGIYGYTF; CDR3 DNA: TGTGCCAGCAGGTTACAGGGGATTTATGGCTACACCTTC
J gene: TRBJ2-1; D gene: TRBD1; clone size: NA; V gene: TRBV9; CDR3 protein: CASSVGTGDADEQFF; CDR3 DNA: TGTGCCAGCAGCGTCGGGACAGGGGATGCGGATGAGCAGTTCTTC
J gene: TRBJ1-2; D gene: NA; clone size: NA; V gene: TRBV5-4; CDR3 protein: CASSTPGQALYGYTF; CDR3 DNA: TGTGCCAGCAGCACGCCGGGACAAGCCCTCTATGGCTACACCTTC
J gene: TRBJ1-4; D gene: TRBD1; clone size: NA; V gene: TRBV18; CDR3 protein: CASSPGQGDEKLFF; CDR3 DNA: TGTGCCAGCTCACCAGGGCAGGGGGATGAAAAACTGTTTTTT
J gene: TRBJ2-3; D gene: TRBD2; clone size: NA; V gene: TRBV5-8; CDR3 protein: CASTPSGRGADTQYF; CDR3 DNA: TGTGCCAGCACCCCTAGCGGGAGAGGGGCAGATACGCAGTATTTT
J gene: TRBJ1-1; D gene: NA; clone size: NA; V gene: TRBV6-4; CDR3 protein: CASSPLGRARGAFF; CDR3 DNA: TGTGCCAGCAGCCCCCTCGGGAGGGCACGAGGAGCTTTCTTT
J gene: TRBJ1-1; D gene: TRBD1; clone size: NA; V gene: TRBV4-1; CDR3 protein: CASRRDRGASTEAFF; CDR3 DNA: TGCGCCAGCAGAAGGGACAGGGGAGCTAGCACTGAAGCTTTCTTT
J gene: TRBJ1-2; D gene: NA; clone size: NA; V gene: TRBV30; CDR3 protein: CAWSVLGRGGYTF; CDR3 DNA: TGTGCCTGGAGTGTACTTGGCAGGGGAGGCTACACCTTC
J gene: TRBJ2-7; D gene: NA; clone size: NA; V gene: TRBV6-5; CDR3 protein: CASLRRGSLNEQYF; CDR3 DNA: TGTGCCAGCTTGCGGAGGGGAAGCTTGAACGAGCAGTACTTC
J gene: TRBJ2-7; D gene: NA; clone size: NA; V gene: TRBV7-2; CDR3 protein: CASSLDVSYEQYF; CDR3 DNA: TGTGCCAGCAGCTTAGACGTGAGCTACGAGCAGTACTTC
J gene: TRBJ1-2; D gene: NA; clone size: NA; V gene: TRBV6-6; CDR3 protein: CASRTGDNYGYTF; CDR3 DNA: TGTGCCAGCAGGACAGGTGATAACTATGGCTACACCTTC
J gene: TRBJ2-3; D gene: TRBD2; clone size: NA; V gene: TRBV5-1; CDR3 protein: CASSPLTSGRVTDTQYF; CDR3 DNA: TGCGCCAGCAGCCCCCTGACTAGCGGGAGGGTCACAGATACGCAGTATTTT
J gene: TRBJ2-3; D gene: NA; clone size: NA; V gene: TRBV7-8; CDR3 protein: CASSLGWARFADTQYF; CDR3 DNA: TGTGCCAGCAGCTTAGGATGGGCAAGGTTTGCAGATACGCAGTATTTT
J gene: TRBJ2-7; D gene: NA; clone size: NA; V gene: TRBV18; CDR3 protein: CASSPRGLDEQYF; CDR3 DNA: TGTGCCAGCTCCCCTCGGGGGCTGGACGAGCAGTACTTC
J gene: TRBJ2-7; D gene: NA; clone size: NA; V gene: TRBV6-6; CDR3 protein: CASSYSAVSYEQYF; CDR3 DNA: TGTGCCAGCAGTTACTCTGCCGTCTCCTACGAGCAGTACTTC
J gene: TRBJ1-2; D gene: NA; clone size: NA; V gene: TRBV4-1; CDR3 protein: CASTQATGNGYTF; CDR3 DNA: TGCGCCAGCACCCAAGCCACAGGGAATGGCTACACCTTC
J gene: TRBJ1-3; D gene: NA; clone size: NA; V gene: TRBV5-6; CDR3 protein: CASSPQWPLGNTIYF; CDR3 DNA: TGTGCCAGCAGCCCTCAGTGGCCGTTGGGAAACACCATATATTTT
J gene: TRBJ1-2; D gene: NA; clone size: few; V gene: TRBV11-3; CDR3 protein: CASSSRGEGYGYTF; CDR3 DNA: TGTGCCAGCAGCTCTCGGGGAGAGGGCTATGGCTACACCTTC
J gene: TRBJ2-3; D gene: TRBD2; clone size: NA; V gene: TRBV11-2; CDR3 protein: CASRQGWAGGTDTQYF; CDR3 DNA: TGTGCCAGCAGGCAGGGTTGGGCGGGGGGCACAGATACGCAGTATTTT